One sample yielded the 22 T cell receptor beta chains listed below, sequenced in a study of beta chain features in type 1 diabetes. Since all of the isolated RNA was reverse transcribed, expressed TCRB transcripts were what got sequenced. Produced via immunoSEQ multiplex PCR; TCRdb's table is partial and in-frame only. This sample yields around 430,000 clones, of which about 30% are seen a single time; about 0.065% belongs to the top ten. What was sequenced was naive CD4+ T cells from blood. These receptors all stem from a man between 18 and 29 years old in good health.

The V and J genes are TRBV30 and TRBJ2-3; 10 nucleotides align to TRBD2. The CDR3 sequence is 13 residues long. The ends lost 4 bases at V and 4 bases at J; junction bases unmatched: 2. Germline V gene data show CDR1 as GTSNPN and CDR2 as SVGIG (reference sequence). Written as DNA, the CDR3 is TGTGCCTGGACTAGCGGGAGTCCAGATACGCAGTATTTT. Its protein product is CAWTSGSPDTQYF.

This clone was seen more than once but under ten times. The CDR3 DNA follows: TGCAGTGTTCGGGTCGCAGATACGCAGTATTTT. It is translated as CSVRVADTQYF. The genes are TRBV20-1 and TRBJ2-3; D is unclear. In germline, CDR1 is DFQATT, CDR2 SNEGSKA (reference sequence). Trimming took 7 bases from V and 4 from J, leaving 9 bases between them. The length of the CDR3 is 11 residues.

The chain combines TRBV4-1 with TRBJ2-7, with 9 bases aligning to TRBD1. This CDR3 is 15 amino acids long. Germline-derived CDR1 and CDR2 are MGHRA and YSYEKL. With V trimmed by 4 bases and J by 4 bases, 8 bases remained unmatched. The chain's CDR3 is CASSPRGQGWYEQYF. In DNA form, the CDR3 reads TGCGCCAGCAGCCCCAGGGGACAGGGTTGGTACGAGCAGTACTTC.

This clone was seen more than once but under ten times. The V and J genes are TRBV29-1 and TRBJ1-1; 11 nucleotides agree with TRBD1. CDR3 length: 13 residues. J gave up 5 bases and V 7 bases, and 6 bases lay outside the gene matches. Germline CDR1 is SQVTM and CDR2 is ANQGSEA. CDR3 residues: CSAPGQGVTEAFF. In nucleotides, the CDR3 is TGCAGCGCTCCGGGACAGGGGGTAACTGAAGCTTTCTTT.

This sequence joins TRBV29-1 and TRBJ1-2, with 7 nucleotides matching TRBD1. Germline trimming cut 3 bases from V and 7 bases from J; bases unmatched to any gene: 11. Germline V CDR1 and CDR2: SQVTM, ANQGSEA. The CDR3 length is 14 residues. The CDR3 nucleotides are TGCAGCGTTGACGCGCAGGGACAGCTCGGTGGCTACACCTTC. It translates to CSVDAQGQLGGYTF. The full variable domain, completed using reference TRBV29-1 and TRBJ1-2, is SAVISQKPSRDICQRGTSLTIQCQVDSQVTMMFWYRQQPGQSLTLIATANQGSEATYESGFVIDKFPISRPNLTFSTLTVSNMSPEDSSIYLCSVDAQGQLGGYTFGSGTRLTVV.

This clone was observed a few times. The chain combines TRBV2 with TRBJ2-7, with D uncertain. Germline V gene data show CDR1 as SNHLY and CDR2 as FYNNEI. The V end lost 3 bases, the J end lost 3 bases, and 9 bases lay between the germline ends. The CDR3 is 13 residues long. CDR3 in amino acids: CASSDTLVYEQYF. The DNA for the CDR3 is TGTGCCAGCAGTGATACTTTAGTCTACGAGCAGTACTTC. Supplemented by reference TRBV2 and TRBJ2-7, the full variable domain reads EPEVTQTPSHQVTQMGQEVILRCVPISNHLYFYWYRQILGQKVEFLVSFYNNEISEKSEIFDDQFSVERPDGSNFTLKIRSTKLEDSAMYFCASSDTLVYEQYFGPGTRLTVT.

The table lists this clone with a few counts. This rearrangement joins TRBV28 to TRBJ2-7; 7 nucleotides match TRBD1. The ends lost 6 bases at V and 3 bases at J; junction bases unmatched: 8. The length of the CDR3 is 14 residues. The germline gives CDR1 MDHEN, CDR2 SYDVKM. CDR3 coding DNA: TGTGCCAGCAGAGACAGGGACCGCTTCTACGAGCAGTACTTC. Residues: CASRDRDRFYEQYF.

This chain joins TRBV7-8 and TRBJ2-5, with D tentatively TRBD2 (5 bases). This CDR3 contains 15 residues. Germline V lookup: CDR1 SGHVS, CDR2 FQNEAQ. Between the trimmed V and J ends, which lost 3 bases and 5 bases, there was a span of 16 bases. As DNA, the CDR3 is TGTGCCAGCAGCTTTACCGGACTGGGCCGGGAGACCCAGTACTTC. Residues: CASSFTGLGRETQYF.

This clone was seen a few times. This chain's CDR3 is CASSLALQETQYF. In nucleotides, the CDR3 is TGTGCCAGCAGCTTAGCGCTTCAAGAGACCCAGTACTTC. This rearrangement joins TRBV5-6 to TRBJ2-5; no clear D. The CDR3 consists of 13 residues. V was trimmed by 2 bases and J by 2 bases, leaving 7 bases between them. Germline loops: CDR1 SGHDT, CDR2 YYEEEE.

This clone was detected only a few times. The rearrangement links TRBV4-3 to TRBJ2-7; perhaps TRBD1 as D (5 bases). From germline, CDR1 is LGHNA and CDR2 YSLEER. The V and J ends lost 0 bases and 2 bases respectively, with 14 bases between them. The CDR3 spans 16 residues. The DNA for the CDR3 is TGCGCCAGCAGCCAAGATAGGCGGACAACCACCTACGAGCAGTACTTC. It yields the protein CASSQDRRTTTYEQYF.

The V and J genes are TRBV6-1 and TRBJ2-3, with TRBD2 matching 7 bases. Trimming cost V 4 bases and J 0 bases; bases outside gene matches: 7. Germline values: CDR1 MNHNS, CDR2 SASEGT. The CDR3 covers 16 residues. The CDR3 region is CASSGKLAVSTDTQYF. CDR3 sequence (DNA): TGTGCCAGCAGTGGAAAGCTAGCGGTTAGCACAGATACGCAGTATTTT.

V gene TRBV6-1 combines with J gene TRBJ2-5; TRBD2 aligns across 10 bases. The CDR3 totals 13 residues. V shed 6 bases and J 7 bases; nucleotides not matched to a gene: 5. The germline V gene encodes CDR1 MNHNS and CDR2 SASEGT. The CDR3 spells CASSPSGRGTQYF. CDR3 nucleotide sequence: TGTGCCAGCAGCCCTAGCGGGAGAGGGACCCAGTACTTC.

This clone was recorded a few times. The V gene is TRBV25-1, the J gene TRBJ1-2, with D perhaps matching TRBD1 (6 bases). Germline V gene data show CDR1 as MGHDK and CDR2 as SYGVNS. V lost 8 bases and J lost 1, with 11 bases in between. The CDR3 is made up of 13 amino acids. The CDR3 spells CASRGQYNYGYTF. Here the CDR3 DNA reads TGTGCCAGCCGGGGGCAGTATAACTATGGCTACACCTTC.

This chain connects TRBV30 to TRBJ2-7; 8 nucleotides match TRBD2. Germline V gene data show CDR1 as GTSNPN and CDR2 as SVGIG (reference sequence). The CDR3 is 13 amino acids. The junction had 2 bases not matched to a gene; V was cut back by 3 bases and J by 1 base. The CDR3 bases are TGTGCCTGGAGGGGGACTAGGTCCTACGAGCAGTACTTC. Protein sequence: CAWRGTRSYEQYF.

There are a few counts of this clone. The chain couples TRBV9 to TRBJ2-1; D not certain. The germline CDR1 and CDR2 sequences are SGDLS and YYNGEE. The CDR3 loop spans 13 amino acids. Trimming removed 4 bases from V and 5 bases from J, with 10 bases in between. The CDR3 loop is CASSPRTNNEQFF. DNA of the CDR3: TGTGCCAGCAGCCCCAGGACCAACAATGAGCAGTTCTTC.

The CDR3 DNA follows: TGTGCCAGCATTCTGGCGGGAGGAGGAAATACGCAGTATTTT. Its translation is CASILAGGGNTQYF. The rearrangement joins TRBV7-9 to TRBJ2-3, with TRBD2 matching 8 bases. Germline values: CDR1 SEHNR, CDR2 FQNEAQ (reference sequence). The CDR3 sequence is 14 residues long. V was clipped by 7 bases and J by 7 bases; unmatched bases: 10.

The genes are TRBV7-9 and TRBJ1-4, with 7 bases that match TRBD1. The junction had 8 bases not matched to a gene; V was cut back by 5 bases and J by 5 bases. The CDR3 covers 15 residues. In germline, CDR1 is SEHNR, CDR2 FQNEAQ (reference sequence). The CDR3 region is CASSTTGLGNEKLFF. CDR3 coding DNA: TGTGCCAGCAGCACGACAGGGTTAGGAAATGAAAAACTGTTTTTT.

The table lists this clone with a few counts. At the DNA level, this CDR3 is encoded by other sequences in the same sample as well. CDR3 loop: CATSRVAGELFF. The CDR3 bases are TGTGCCACCAGCAGAGTGGCCGGGGAGCTGTTTTTT. V gene TRBV15 combines with J gene TRBJ2-2; D remains ambiguous. The germline V gene has CDR1 LNHNV and CDR2 YYDKDF (reference sequence). The CDR3 is made up of 12 amino acids. V gave up 1 base and J gave up 6 bases, with 3 bases separating them.

This clone turned up a few times. The chain links TRBV11-2 to TRBJ2-7; D is undetermined. V was shortened by 2 bases and J by 7 bases, with 15 bases between the two germline ends. CDR1 is SGHAT, CDR2 FQNNGV, per germline. This CDR3 region has 14 residues. CDR3 in amino acids: CASSLKGPGGEQYF. The CDR3 DNA follows: TGTGCCAGCAGCTTAAAAGGGCCCGGTGGGGAGCAGTACTTC.

This clone is a singleton in its sample. The V gene is TRBV30, the J gene TRBJ1-5, with no clear D. The V gene lost 0 bases and the J gene lost 5 bases, with 11 bases spanning the gap. This CDR3 region has 14 residues. Germline V gene sequence: CDR1 GTSNPN, CDR2 SVGIG (reference sequence). The CDR3: CAWSVTGVDQPQHF. In DNA, the CDR3 is TGTGCCTGGAGTGTGACCGGGGTGGATCAGCCCCAGCATTTT. The full variable domain, in which reference TRBV30 and TRBJ1-5 provide the parts outside the CDR3, is SQTIHQWPATLVQPVGSPLSLECTVEGTSNPNLYWYRQAAGRGLQLLFYSVGIGQISSEVPQNLSASRPQDRQFILSSKKLLLSDSGFYLCAWSVTGVDQPQHFGDGTRLSIL.

The chain is built from TRBV20-1 and TRBJ2-7, with D possibly TRBD2 on 5 matching bases. The CDR3 has 10 amino acids. Trimming stripped 4 bases from V and 6 bases from J, with 7 bases between. The V gene's germline CDR1 is DFQATT and CDR2 SNEGSKA (reference sequence). Written as DNA, the CDR3 is TGCAGTGCTACGGGGTTCGAGCAGTACTTC. Its translation: CSATGFEQYF.

The V and J genes are TRBV30 and TRBJ2-3; D perhaps matches TRBD1 (6 bases). Trimming took off 0 bases at V and 6 bases at J, with 13 bases between the two ends. The germline V gene has CDR1 GTSNPN and CDR2 SVGIG (reference sequence). The CDR3 covers 14 residues. CDR3 nucleotides: TGTGCCTGGAGTGTAATGGGGGCTGGGGATACGCAGTATTTT. Its translation: CAWSVMGAGDTQYF.